The T cell receptor beta chain described here comes from a study of shared clonotypes between healthy human individuals. This CDR3 contains 17 residues. V dropped 4 bases and J dropped 0; count of bases not matched to a gene: 4. From germline, CDR1 is SGHKS and CDR2 YYEKEE (reference sequence). About this clone itself: The antigen is unknown.

Study-wide findings and caveats: Generation probabilities were higher for clonotypes shared across all four sorted-subset donors than for unshared ones.

TCRdb's copy holds only in-frame clones and misses some; the assay was immunoSEQ multiplex PCR. The sample includes approximately 1,500,000 clones, roughly 97% seen only once; the top ten take more than 0.9%. The rearrangement joins TRBV5-5 to TRBJ2-7; 16 bases map to TRBD2. This sequence was found in a man aged 25 to 40 in good health. Sequences were obtained from naive CD4+ T cells sorted from blood. Subset here: CD45RA+ positively selected. DNA for the CDR3: TGTGCCAGCAGCCGGGGACTAGCGGGAGGGTCCTCCTACGAGCAGTACTTC. Residues: CASSRGLAGGSSYEQYF.